The rows below give T cell receptor beta chains drawn from one sample of a study of breast tumors, draining lymph nodes, adjacent tissues. One entry per CDR3 protein results from TCRdb running MiXCR on the multiplex PCR reads. The data hold approximately 210,000 distinct CDR3 sequences, with less than 40% observed a single time. The specimen was axillary lymph node tissue. The receptors were gathered from a female donor with breast cancer. Some clones in this sample may be carry-over from other donors' samples. The conserved cysteine and the conserved F or W are not part of the CDR3 here.

j_call v_call cdr3_aa
TRBJ2-7 TRBV7-8 ASSLDRLYEQY
TRBJ1-2 TRBV28 AIREGANYGYT
TRBJ1-4 TRBV10-3 AISEGQGGNEKLF
TRBJ2-5 TRBV20-1 SARVDNLRSETQY
TRBJ2-7 TRBV20-1 SAEGQGVYEQY
TRBJ1-5 TRBV15 ATSRGREPQH
TRBJ2-5 TRBV6-5 ASSKGLLGLVETQY
TRBJ2-4 TRBV2 ASSPRRDVSY
TRBJ2-2 TRBV29-1 SALTHTGELF
TRBJ1-1 TRBV7-2 ASSLDRGDTEAF
TRBJ1-1 TRBV5-6 ASSLVGGQGAEAF
TRBJ2-7 TRBV9 ASSEGLAETYEQY
TRBJ2-5 TRBV12-3/TRBV12-4 ASSFFGETQY
TRBJ1-2 TRBV11-2 ASSPRGRAYGYT
TRBJ2-6 TRBV4-2 ASSQDNIGQGFAGANVLT
TRBJ1-2 TRBV15 ATRIDSAYGYT
TRBJ2-1 TRBV5-4 ASSFPQKTGTSDRNEQF
TRBJ2-2 TRBV12-3/TRBV12-4 ASTPGGPIGELF
TRBJ2-1 TRBV25-1 ASSRGTSGRNEQF
TRBJ2-1 TRBV5-1 ASSLGYTNEQF
TRBJ2-5 TRBV18 ASSRTSGKETQY
TRBJ1-5 TRBV12-3/TRBV12-4 ASSLDRSQH